These 3 T cell receptor beta chains were sequenced from one sample in a study of T cell responses to AZD1222 COVID-19 vaccine. Here immunoSEQ multiplex PCR was the method, and the copy in TCRdb shows in-frame clones only, minus some. The sample consists of some 150,000 clones, about 94% of them appearing once. The sample consisted of peripheral blood, taken on day 0 of AZD1222 vaccination. Receptor source: an adult in good health.

For the CDR3, the DNA is TGTGCCAGCACCAAGCTCAGGACAGTGAACTATGGCTACACCTTC. Translated: CASTKLRTVNYGYTF. J is TRBJ1-2 and V is TRBV11-2; tentatively, D is TRBD1 (6 bases). This CDR3 has 15 amino acids. Trimming stripped 7 bases from V and 2 bases from J, with 17 bases between. CDR1 and CDR2 from the germline V gene are SGHAT and FQNNGV.

The rearrangement joins TRBV4-1 to TRBJ1-3, with 7 bases fitting TRBD1. Germline CDR1 and CDR2: MGHRA and YSYEKL. V shed 2 bases, J shed 9 bases, and the junction held 13 bases outside the gene matches. This CDR3 comprises 16 residues. CDR3 loop: CASSQLQRGRQGTIYF. CDR3 DNA sequence: TGCGCCAGCAGCCAACTACAGAGGGGCCGACAGGGCACCATATATTTT.

This clone was seen once. The gene calls are TRBV6-5 and TRBJ1-5, with D unclear. Looked up from germline, CDR1 is MNHEY and CDR2 is SVGAGI. Trimming stripped 0 bases from V and 0 bases from J, with 6 bases between. The CDR3 length is 15 residues. CDR3 DNA sequence: TGTGCCAGCAGTTACTCCAGTTATAGCAATCAGCCCCAGCATTTT. Translated, it gives CASSYSSYSNQPQHF.